The 8 T cell receptor beta chains below all came from one sample that was sequenced in a study of blood T cell repertoires in COVID-19. Sequencing was performed with immunoSEQ multiplex PCR; in TCRdb, only in-frame clones are kept and a portion is missing. The sample lists 60,000 to 85,000 clones, around 67% occurring once. The sequenced sample consisted of peripheral blood. The origin of the receptors is a human donor with acute or convalescent COVID-19. The donor label of this sample is uncertain.

V is TRBV4-2 and J is TRBJ1-4, with D perhaps TRBD1 (5 bases). Germline lookup yields CDR1 LGHNA and CDR2 YNFKEQ. The CDR3 is 14 residues long. Trimming stripped 4 bases from V and 8 bases from J, with 14 bases between. CDR3 in amino acids: CASSPDRGGEKLFF. CDR3 sequence (DNA): TGTGCCAGCAGCCCAGATCGGGGGGGAGAAAAACTGTTTTTT.

This rearrangement joins TRBV7-2 to TRBJ1-5; 8 bases are shared with TRBD1. The CDR3 has 14 residues. The V gene end was trimmed by 3 bases and the J gene end by 5 bases; junction bases not matched to a gene: 3. Germline CDR1 SGHTA, CDR2 FQGNSA. The CDR3 is CASSLVQGDQPQHF. The CDR3 DNA sequence: TGTGCCAGCAGCTTGGTACAGGGGGATCAGCCCCAGCATTTT. Looking up the rest from reference TRBV7-2 and TRBJ1-5 gives the full variable domain: GAGVSQSPSNKVTEKGKDVELRCDPISGHTALYWYRQSLGQGLEFLIYFQGNSAPDKSGLPSDRFSAERTGGSVSTLTIQRTQQEDSAVYLCASSLVQGDQPQHFGDGTRLSIL.

J is TRBJ2-2 and V is TRBV19; 12 nucleotides align to TRBD2. The trim removed 5 bases at V and 2 bases at J, leaving 6 bases unmatched. Germline V gene data show CDR1 as LNHDA and CDR2 as SQIVND (reference sequence). The CDR3 covers 17 residues. The CDR3 nucleotides are TGTGCCAGTAGTTTGACTAGCGGGGGCCCAAACACCGGGGAGCTGTTTTTT. It yields the protein CASSLTSGGPNTGELFF.

This chain connects TRBV5-1 to TRBJ2-5; a weak D match, TRBD1 (6 bases). The CDR3 is made up of 18 amino acids. Germline V gene data show CDR1 as SGHRS and CDR2 as YFSETQ. V was shortened by 0 bases and J by 5 bases, with 23 bases between the two germline ends. CDR3 sequence reads: CASSLDVIQGFKGETQYF. The DNA of the CDR3 is TGCGCCAGCAGCTTGGACGTAATACAGGGCTTCAAGGGGGAGACCCAGTACTTC. The full variable domain, completed using reference TRBV5-1 and TRBJ2-5, is KAGVTQTPRYLIKTRGQQVTLSCSPISGHRSVSWYQQTPGQGLQFLFEYFSETQRNKGNFPGRFSGRQFSNSRSEMNVSTLELGDSALYLCASSLDVIQGFKGETQYFGPGTRLLVL.

This clone came up a few times. The rearrangement links TRBV6-5 to TRBJ1-4, with a possible D match to TRBD1 (6 bases). This CDR3 spans 14 amino acids. Germline V CDR1 and CDR2: MNHEY, SVGAGI. Between the trimmed V and J ends, which lost 6 bases and 6 bases, there was a span of 14 bases. This CDR3 is CASRTGDADEKLFF. CDR3 bases: TGTGCCAGCAGGACAGGCGATGCTGATGAAAAACTGTTTTTT.

The chain links TRBV7-2 to TRBJ1-2, with a weak D call TRBD1 (5 bases). There are 14 residues in the CDR3. The germline gives CDR1 SGHTA, CDR2 FQGNSA. The V end was cut by 1 base, the J end by 4 bases, with 10 bases between. In DNA form, the CDR3 reads TGTGCCAGCAGCTTAGGGGGCCGATTCTATGGCTACACCTTC. As protein: CASSLGGRFYGYTF.

This clone was picked up one time. The chain is built from TRBV6-6 and TRBJ2-1, with a possible D match to TRBD2 (5 bases). Trimming took 0 bases from V and 10 from J, leaving 16 bases between them. The CDR3 runs 15 residues. Germline-derived CDR1 and CDR2 are MNHNY and SVGAGI (reference sequence). CDR3 in DNA: TGTGCCAGCAGTTACTCGAGAGGGCTACCGGGAGAGCAGTTCTTC. Translated, it gives CASSYSRGLPGEQFF.

The rearrangement uses TRBV5-1 and TRBJ1-1, with 7 bases identical to TRBD1. V lost 4 bases, J lost 7 bases, and 7 bases stayed unmatched. Germline values: CDR1 SGHRS, CDR2 YFSETQ. The CDR3 is 13 residues long. CDR3 coding DNA: TGCGCCAGCAGCCTCACGGACAGGAGTGAAGCTTTCTTT. Protein sequence: CASSLTDRSEAFF.